This TCR beta chain originates from a study of human CD8 memory T cell subsets. General study points: The beta chain was the only T cell receptor chain that the study sequenced.

Germline V gene lookup returns CDR1 WSHSY and CDR2 SAAADI. The CDR3 loop spans 14 amino acids. Investigators built TCR beta libraries using UMI-labeled 5' RACE. TCRdb reprocessed the 5' RACE reads and reports one entry per CDR3 protein, with no DNA. This sample's table reports some 11,000 distinct CDR3 sequences. A remark on this clonotype: Its target is unknown.

The sequenced sample was CD8+ T cells from PBMCs. This TCR was recovered from a human donor in good health. V gene TRBV10-2 combines with J gene TRBJ2-5; TCRdb reports TRBD2, a call that lacks DNA to check it against. CDR3 in amino acids: CASRERAFQETQYF.